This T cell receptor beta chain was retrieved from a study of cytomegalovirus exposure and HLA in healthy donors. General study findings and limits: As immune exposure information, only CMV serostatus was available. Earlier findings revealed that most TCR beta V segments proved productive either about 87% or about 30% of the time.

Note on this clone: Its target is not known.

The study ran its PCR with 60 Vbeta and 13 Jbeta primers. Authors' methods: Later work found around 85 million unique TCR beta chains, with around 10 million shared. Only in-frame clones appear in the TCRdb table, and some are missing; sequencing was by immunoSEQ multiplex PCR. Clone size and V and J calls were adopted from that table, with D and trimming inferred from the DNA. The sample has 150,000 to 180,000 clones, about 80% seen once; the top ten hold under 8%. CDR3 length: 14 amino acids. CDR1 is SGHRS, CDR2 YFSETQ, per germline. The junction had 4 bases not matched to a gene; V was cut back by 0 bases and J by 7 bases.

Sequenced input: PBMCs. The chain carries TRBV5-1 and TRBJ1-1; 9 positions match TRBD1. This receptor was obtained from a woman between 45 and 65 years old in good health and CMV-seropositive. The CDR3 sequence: CASSLGTGEIEAFF. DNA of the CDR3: TGCGCCAGCAGCTTGGGGACAGGGGAGATTGAAGCTTTCTTT.